The sequence of this T cell receptor beta chain was determined in a study of cytomegalovirus exposure and HLA in healthy donors. This CDR3 has 16 amino acids. Trimming removed 4 bases from V and 4 bases from J, with 20 bases in between. Germline V lookup: CDR1 SGHRS, CDR2 YFSETQ. The study ran its PCR with 60 Vbeta and 13 Jbeta primers. The data were produced by immunoSEQ multiplex PCR, yet TCRdb's version contains in-frame clones alone and is incomplete. The data show 150,000 to 200,000 clones, with 65% to 70% seen just once and 8.5% to 12% held by the top ten. Findings of the study overall: Later analysis identified 16,951 TCR beta sequences associated with HLA alleles, using a false discovery rate threshold of 0.05. Later on, a genetic analysis was performed. It linked a missense variant in DCLRE1C with V- and J-gene trimming of TCR beta.

Details on this clone: What it recognizes is unknown.

Sample: PBMCs. This TCR was recovered from a man younger than 45 in good health and CMV-seropositive. The chain uses TRBV5-1 and TRBJ1-2; unclear D gene. CDR3 amino acids: CASSPGEEPRLYGYTF. In DNA, the CDR3 is TGCGCCAGCAGCCCCGGTGAGGAACCGCGACTCTATGGCTACACCTTC.